These T cell receptor beta chains were read from a single sample in a study of response to subunit inactivated influenza vaccine. TCRdb itself ran the RT-PCR reads through MiXCR, one entry per CDR3 protein. This table holds approximately 500,000 distinct CDR3 sequences, 13% found once. The sequencing here drew on PBMCs from blood, taken 45 days after vaccination. Source of these receptors: a man aged 50 to 59 who received an inactivated influenza vaccine. CDR3s include the opening cysteine and the closing phenylalanine or tryptophan. The order of the fields is clone size, V gene, J gene, CDR3 protein. The listing skips clone size in some rows; elsewhere it reads once, few, many or a size class.

few,TRBV7-6,TRBJ2-5,CASSLDPPSGGNGVETQYF
many,TRBV6-5,TRBJ2-7,CASSYSGMNEQYF
many,TRBV20-1,TRBJ2-5,CSARGAGETQYF
many,TRBV29-1,TRBJ2-7,CSISISVAATGVPYEQYF
.,TRBV5-1,TRBJ2-2,CASSPGQRGTGELFF
.,TRBV7-2,TRBJ2-1,CASSATSGRAGEQFF
few,TRBV12-3/TRBV12-4,TRBJ2-4,CASSYRTASRTGIQYF
many,TRBV20-1,TRBJ1-4,CSARGGLNEKLFF
.,TRBV4-1,TRBJ2-1,CASSPSESSYNEQFF
many,TRBV6-2/TRBV6-3,TRBJ2-7,CASSPTGGLYHEQYF
many,TRBV10-2,TRBJ2-1,CATLAGDAYNEQFF
few,TRBV4-1,TRBJ2-7,CASSMMGQGNSYEQYF
few,TRBV29-1,TRBJ2-7,CSVQPRNSFYEQYF
.,TRBV19,TRBJ2-1,CASSIDRLAPRSNEQFF
.,TRBV4-3,TRBJ2-1,CASSQDREVYNEQFF
.,TRBV27,TRBJ2-2,CASTLKGGVGGELFF
.,TRBV6-2/TRBV6-3,TRBJ2-7,CASSYIREQYF
once,TRBV5-1,TRBJ2-2,CASSLPRVANTGELFF
few,TRBV4-1,TRBJ2-7,CASSLPGEREQYF
few,TRBV28,TRBJ2-1,CASSYPEDRGGNEQFF
.,TRBV12-3/TRBV12-4,TRBJ2-1,CASSRGSGATRSGGDNEQFF
few,TRBV12-3/TRBV12-4,TRBJ2-1,CASIGLFRTSSYNEQFF
.,TRBV7-9,TRBJ2-5,CASSPWSRETQYF
.,TRBV21-1,TRBJ1-4,CASSKVGGLNEKLFF
many,TRBV12-3/TRBV12-4,TRBJ2-1,CASSPVVLTVRNEQFF
.,TRBV20-1,TRBJ2-7,CSVLTGPWYEQYF
few,TRBV28,TRBJ2-4,CASIPSGSRTKNIQYF
.,TRBV3-1,TRBJ2-5,CASSLLAAQETQYF
few,TRBV5-8,TRBJ2-3,CASSDYTDTQYF
.,TRBV7-9,TRBJ1-4,CASSPGTGFNEKLFF
many,TRBV12-3/TRBV12-4,TRBJ2-1,CASSGLNEQFF
.,TRBV12-3/TRBV12-4,TRBJ2-6,CASSPTTGANVLTF
many,TRBV28,TRBJ2-1,CASSRGLAGLSYNEQFF
.,TRBV6-1,TRBJ2-5,CASSQGAPETQYF
few,TRBV30,TRBJ2-2,CAWTKMGLEYGELFF
many,TRBV12-3/TRBV12-4,TRBJ2-5,CASQPSGGQETQYF
.,TRBV20-1,TRBJ2-1,CSAPSRAGWGNEQFF
few,TRBV4-2,TRBJ1-2,CASSQGGQGEGYTF
.,TRBV7-2,TRBJ2-7,CASSWGVSGAYEQYF
.,TRBV6-1,TRBJ1-5,CASSGWVNNQPQHF
.,TRBV29-1,TRBJ1-1,CSVQGGDTEAFF
few,TRBV20-1,TRBJ2-1,CSARFPGSGNEQFF
few,TRBV12-3/TRBV12-4,TRBJ1-1,CASSNRQGAINTEAFF
many,TRBV12-3/TRBV12-4,TRBJ1-2,CASSFSSLPGYGYTF
.,TRBV20-1,TRBJ2-7,CSATSLAGTYEQYF
.,TRBV5-1,TRBJ2-7,CASSLTGTGVHEQYF
once,TRBV9,TRBJ2-3,CASSALPRNTTDTQYF
few,TRBV6-1,TRBJ1-3,CASSEDYRASGNTIYF
many,TRBV12-3/TRBV12-4,TRBJ2-5,CASSPGKTQYF
few,TRBV20-1,TRBJ2-1,CSASRGYDEQFF
few,TRBV9,TRBJ1-1,CASSPSRWGSRAFF
.,TRBV6-1,TRBJ2-6,CASRFTPSGANVLTF
.,TRBV5-1,TRBJ2-7,CASSLAQRGTYEQYF
.,TRBV5-1,TRBJ2-5,CASSHGGQGAQETQYF
few,TRBV11-1,TRBJ1-1,CASSFADKATEAFF